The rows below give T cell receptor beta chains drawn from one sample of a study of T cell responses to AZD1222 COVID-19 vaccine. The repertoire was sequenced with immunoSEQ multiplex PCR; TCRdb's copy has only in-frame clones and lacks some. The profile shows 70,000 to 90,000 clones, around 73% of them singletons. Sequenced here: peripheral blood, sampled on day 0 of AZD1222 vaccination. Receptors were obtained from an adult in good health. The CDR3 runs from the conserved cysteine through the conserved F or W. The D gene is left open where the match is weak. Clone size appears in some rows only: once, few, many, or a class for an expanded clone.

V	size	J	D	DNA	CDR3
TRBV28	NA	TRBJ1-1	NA	TGTGCCATCGGTTACACTGAAGCTTTCTTT	CAIGYTEAFF
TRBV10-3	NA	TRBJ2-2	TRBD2	TGTGCCATCAGTCCTGTAGGGAGCGGGAGTCCTGGGGAGCTGTTTTTT	CAISPVGSGSPGELFF
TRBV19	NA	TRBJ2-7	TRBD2	TGTGCCAGTAGTCTCGGGACTAGCAGGCCCTACGAGCAGTACTTC	CASSLGTSRPYEQYF
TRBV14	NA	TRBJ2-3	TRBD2	TGTGCCAGCAGCCACGCGGGAGTTGCAGATACGCAGTATTTT	CASSHAGVADTQYF
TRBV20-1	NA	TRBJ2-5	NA	TGCAGTGCTAGGTGGACAGAGACCCAGTACTTC	CSARWTETQYF
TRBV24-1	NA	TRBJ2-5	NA	TGTGCCACCAGTGACCCCGCGAGCGAAGAGACCCAGTACTTC	CATSDPASEETQYF
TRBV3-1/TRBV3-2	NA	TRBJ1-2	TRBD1	TGTGCCAGCAGCCAAGATGACAGGGGGACCCACTATGGCTACACCTTC	CASSQDDRGTHYGYTF
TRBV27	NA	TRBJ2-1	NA	TGTGCCGCCAGCATTAGGGGGGTGAACAATGAGCAGTTCTTC	CAASIRGVNNEQFF
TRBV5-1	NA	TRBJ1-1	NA	TGCGCCAGCAGCCAGGATGTAGACACTGAAGCTTTCTTT	CASSQDVDTEAFF
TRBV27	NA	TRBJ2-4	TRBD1	TGTGCCAGCAGTCCCTGGGACAGGAGTACTTTAGCCAAAAACATTCAGTACTTC	CASSPWDRSTLAKNIQYF
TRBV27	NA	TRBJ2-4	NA	TGTGCCAGCAGTTTGGGCTCCGTCCACATTCAGTACTTC	CASSLGSVHIQYF
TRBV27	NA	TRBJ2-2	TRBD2	TGTGCCAGCAGTCCAGGCTGGGGACTAGCGGGATCCCGAGGAGGGGAGCTGTTTTTT	CASSPGWGLAGSRGGELFF
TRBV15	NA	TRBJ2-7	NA	TGTGCCACCAGCAGAGAGAGGGAGTCCTACGAGCAGTACTTC	CATSRERESYEQYF
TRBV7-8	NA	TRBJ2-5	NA	TGTGCCAGCAGCTTACAGCAGTACCAAGAGACCCAGTACTTC	CASSLQQYQETQYF
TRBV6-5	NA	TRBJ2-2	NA	TGTGCCAGCAGTCCCTACACCGGGGAGCTGTTTTTT	CASSPYTGELFF
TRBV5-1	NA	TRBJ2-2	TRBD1	TGCGCCAGCAGCCCAGGACAGGGGAACACCGGGGAGCTGTTTTTT	CASSPGQGNTGELFF
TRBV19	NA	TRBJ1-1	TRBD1	TGTGCCAGTAGTATATTCCAGATGACAGGGCGGAACACTGAAGCTTTCTTT	CASSIFQMTGRNTEAFF
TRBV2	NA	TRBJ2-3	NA	TGTGCCAGCAGGGGGGACATTAATACGCAGTATTTT	CASRGDINTQYF
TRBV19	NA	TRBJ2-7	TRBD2	TGTGCCAGTACCTGGGGAGGGCAGATGATCGAGCAGTACTTC	CASTWGGQMIEQYF
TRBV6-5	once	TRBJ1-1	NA	TGTGCCAGCAGTTACGTAGCGGGGGTCACTGAAGCTTTCTTT	CASSYVAGVTEAFF
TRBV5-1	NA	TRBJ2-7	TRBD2	TGCGCCAGCAGCTTGGTAACTAGCGGGACTTACGAGCAGTACTTC	CASSLVTSGTYEQYF
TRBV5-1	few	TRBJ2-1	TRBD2	TGCGCCAGCAGCTTGGCCGGACTAGCGGAAGACCTCTACAATGAGCAGTTCTTC	CASSLAGLAEDLYNEQFF